What follows are 23 T cell receptor beta chains derived from one specimen sequenced in a study of cytomegalovirus exposure and HLA in healthy donors. The PCR was carried out with 60 Vbeta primers and 13 Jbeta primers. Sequenced by immunoSEQ multiplex PCR; TCRdb stores in-frame clones only, minus some. The table lists roughly 150,000 clones, about 72% of them singletons, with under 1.5% in the top ten. Sequencing was performed on PBMCs. Receptor source: a male donor in good health and CMV-seronegative.

A single count supports this clone. CDR3 in amino acids: CASRRRDTQYF. The CDR3 DNA reads TGTGCCAGCAGGAGAAGAGATACGCAGTATTTT. The chain joins TRBV6-5 to TRBJ2-3; no clear D gene. CDR1 is MNHEY, CDR2 SVGAGI, per germline. CDR3 length equals 11 residues. V lost 6 bases to trimming and J lost 5 bases, with 6 bases between them.

The chain links TRBV7-9 to TRBJ1-1; D gene ambiguous. Germline-derived CDR1 and CDR2 are SEHNR and FQNEAQ (reference sequence). The CDR3 spans 12 residues. Between the trimmed V and J ends, which lost 5 bases and 6 bases, there was a span of 10 bases. CDR3 region: CASSPEVPEAFF. In DNA, the CDR3 is TGTGCCAGCAGCCCGGAGGTCCCTGAAGCTTTCTTT.

The V gene is TRBV19, the J gene TRBJ2-5; 7 positions match TRBD1. The germline V gene has CDR1 LNHDA and CDR2 SQIVND (reference sequence). Trimming at V came to 4 bases and at J to 2 bases, leaving 7 bases not matched to a gene. The length of the CDR3 is 15 residues. The chain's CDR3 is CASSTGPGQQETQYF. The DNA of the CDR3 is TGTGCCAGTAGTACGGGTCCGGGACAGCAAGAGACCCAGTACTTC.

On this clone itself: Other DNA sequences in the same sample also yield this CDR3. The chain joins TRBV5-6 to TRBJ1-6; D is unresolved. This CDR3 has 13 amino acids. Germline V lookup: CDR1 SGHDT, CDR2 YYEEEE. V shed 3 bases and J shed 7 bases, with 8 bases lying between them. CDR3 in amino acids: CASSWTGNSPLHF. CDR3 in DNA: TGTGCCAGCAGCTGGACTGGGAATTCACCCCTCCACTTT.

The chain employs TRBV5-1 and TRBJ2-1; TRBD2 agrees at 9 bases. The J segment lost 9 bases and the V segment lost 4 bases, leaving 11 bases of the junction unmatched. This CDR3 comprises 15 residues. Germline V gene sequence: CDR1 SGHRS, CDR2 YFSETQ. The CDR3 DNA reads TGCGCCAGCAGCCCCGGGACTAGCAGCTTAGGTGAGCAGTTCTTC. It codes for CASSPGTSSLGEQFF.

The J gene is TRBJ1-2, the V gene TRBV29-1; D gene ambiguous. The germline V gene has CDR1 SQVTM and CDR2 ANQGSEA. This CDR3 is 8 amino acids long. The V and J ends lost 5 bases and 7 bases respectively, with 2 bases between them. The CDR3 protein is CSVLGYTF. The DNA for the CDR3 is TGCAGCGTTCTTGGCTACACCTTC. The variable domain in full, with the rest retrieved from reference TRBV29-1 and TRBJ1-2, is SAVISQKPSRDICQRGTSLTIQCQVDSQVTMMFWYRQQPGQSLTLIATANQGSEATYESGFVIDKFPISRPNLTFSTLTVSNMSPEDSSIYLCSVLGYTFGSGTRLTVV.

V is TRBV6-5 and J is TRBJ1-2, with a weak D call TRBD1 (6 bases). Deletions cut 6 bases from V and 3 bases from J, with 14 bases between. The CDR3 runs to 14 residues. CDR1 MNHEY and CDR2 SVGAGI come from the germline V gene. CDR3 in amino acids: CASSLRAGDYGYTF. CDR3 bases: TGTGCCAGCAGCCTCCGGGCAGGGGACTATGGCTACACCTTC.

The genes are TRBV28 and TRBJ2-5, with 7 bases aligning to TRBD1. The end of the DNA fits TRBJ2-7 better, so the J call may be wrong. Per the germline V gene, CDR1 is MDHEN and CDR2 is SYDVKM. The CDR3 totals 15 residues. CDR3 sequence reads: CASSFWGQRSYEQYF. In nucleotides, the CDR3 is TGTGCCAGCAGTTTTTGGGGACAGCGATCCTACGAGCAGTACTTC.

This clone showed up just once. This sequence joins TRBV28 and TRBJ1-3; TRBD1 might be the D (5 bases). The germline V gene encodes CDR1 MDHEN and CDR2 SYDVKM. The CDR3 has 15 amino acids. V gave up 5 bases and J gave up 4 bases, with 15 bases separating them. CDR3 coding DNA: TGTGCCAGCAGTGGGTTGCGGGGGACGGGAAACACCATATATTTT. It translates to CASSGLRGTGNTIYF. The full variable domain, with the rest looked up from reference TRBV28 and TRBJ1-3, is DVKVTQSSRYLVKRTGEKVFLECVQDMDHENMFWYRQDPGLGLRLIYFSYDVKMKEKGDIPEGYSVSREKKERFSLILESASTNQTSMYLCASSGLRGTGNTIYFGEGSWLTVV.

V and J are TRBV10-3 and TRBJ2-3, with D possibly being TRBD1 (5 bases). The V gene's germline CDR1 is ENHRY and CDR2 SYGVKD. The CDR3 has 14 residues. Trimming left V 11 bases short and J 1 base short, with 16 bases between. This chain's CDR3 is CASQGFDGTDTQYF. CDR3 bases: TGTGCCTCCCAGGGTTTTGACGGCACAGATACGCAGTATTTT.

The V gene is TRBV9, the J gene TRBJ1-2; perhaps TRBD1 as D (5 bases). This CDR3 comprises 17 residues. Germline V lookup: CDR1 SGDLS, CDR2 YYNGEE. Trimming removed 1 base at V and 0 bases at J, with 16 bases between. The chain's CDR3 is CASSVTPGGTTNYGYTF. Written as DNA, the CDR3 is TGTGCCAGCAGCGTAACCCCCGGGGGGACTACTAACTATGGCTACACCTTC.

This chain joins TRBV2 and TRBJ1-5; TRBD1 matches at 7 bases. Trimming at V came to 6 bases and at J to 0 bases, leaving 5 bases not matched to a gene. CDR3 length: 15 residues. CDR1 and CDR2 from the germline V gene are SNHLY and FYNNEI. This CDR3 is CASRVGQASNQPQHF. The CDR3 DNA follows: TGTGCCAGCAGGGTTGGACAGGCTAGCAATCAGCCCCAGCATTTT.

This chain links TRBV7-9 with TRBJ2-7; D remains ambiguous. This CDR3 region has 15 residues. Germline-derived CDR1 and CDR2 are SEHNR and FQNEAQ (reference sequence). Trimming removed 4 bases from V and 0 bases from J, with 13 bases in between. The DNA for the CDR3 is TGTGCCAGCAGCTCCCCGGCGGCGCTCTCCTACGAGCAGTACTTC. Translated, it gives CASSSPAALSYEQYF.

There are a few counts of this clone. The gene calls are TRBV7-2 and TRBJ1-1, with 7 positions matching TRBD1. V gave up 5 bases and J gave up 0 bases; unmatched junction bases: 6. The CDR3 extends over 15 amino acids. Germline V CDR1 and CDR2: SGHTA, FQGNSA. Here the CDR3 reads CASSPGQDLNTEAFF. The CDR3 DNA follows: TGTGCCAGCAGCCCTGGACAGGATCTGAACACTGAAGCTTTCTTT.

The genes are TRBV4-1 and TRBJ2-7, with 8 bases aligning to TRBD1. The germline V gene encodes CDR1 MGHRA and CDR2 YSYEKL. Trimming at V came to 2 bases and at J to 6 bases, leaving 9 bases not matched to a gene. The CDR3 length is 15 residues. This CDR3 is CASSQTPQGGSEQYF. The CDR3 coding sequence is TGCGCCAGCAGCCAAACCCCACAGGGGGGAAGCGAGCAGTACTTC.

The genes are TRBV9 and TRBJ2-1; TRBD2 is a possible D gene (6 bases). The germline CDR1 and CDR2 sequences are SGDLS and YYNGEE. The CDR3 has 17 amino acids. Trimming cost V 4 bases and J 0 bases, with 17 bases left between them. DNA for the CDR3: TGTGCCAGCAGCCCCCCGGGAGTGGTAAGCTCCTACAATGAGCAGTTCTTC. This encodes CASSPPGVVSSYNEQFF.

This rearrangement joins TRBV27 to TRBJ2-2; 11 nucleotides match TRBD2. The CDR3 is 17 amino acids. Trimming removed 5 bases from V and 2 bases from J; junction bases left unmatched: 7. The germline CDR1 and CDR2 sequences are MNHEY and SMNVEV (reference sequence). CDR3 amino acids: CASSPPRLAGNTGELFF. CDR3 DNA: TGTGCCAGCAGTCCTCCCCGACTAGCGGGAAACACCGGGGAGCTGTTTTTT.

This chain connects TRBV4-1 to TRBJ2-3; 9 nucleotides agree with TRBD2. Germline V gives CDR1 MGHRA, CDR2 YSYEKL. V lost 3 bases to trimming and J lost 2 bases; unmatched junction nucleotides: 9. This CDR3 spans 17 amino acids. The CDR3 DNA follows: TGCGCCAGCAGCCAGTTCGGGACTAGCCCATTCACAGATACGCAGTATTTT. This codes for CASSQFGTSPFTDTQYF.

The V call is TRBV20-1, the J call TRBJ1-2, with 8 bases that match TRBD1. The CDR3 is 11 amino acids. The trim removed 4 bases at V and 8 bases at J, leaving 3 bases unmatched. The germline V gene has CDR1 DFQATT and CDR2 SNEGSKA (reference sequence). As DNA, the CDR3 is TGCAGTGCTATCGACAGGGGAGGCTACACCTTC. It encodes CSAIDRGGYTF.

This clone has a handful of counts. The V and J genes are TRBV30 and TRBJ1-2, with TRBD1 matching over 10 bases. The CDR3 loop spans 13 amino acids. Germline CDR1 GTSNPN, CDR2 SVGIG (reference sequence). V shed 0 bases and J 6 bases; nucleotides not matched to a gene: 1. The CDR3 nucleotides read TGTGCCTGGAGTGTTGGGACAGGGGATGGCTACACCTTC. Translation: CAWSVGTGDGYTF.

V gene TRBV29-1 combines with J gene TRBJ2-7; D gene unclear. This CDR3 has 12 amino acids. The germline V and J ends were trimmed by 1 base and 0 bases, with 4 bases remaining between them. Germline V CDR1 and CDR2: SQVTM, ANQGSEA. CDR3 in DNA: TGCAGCGTTGAAGGGCCCTCCTACGAGCAGTACTTC. This translates into CSVEGPSYEQYF.

CDR3 residues: CASSVRLVQGETQYF. DNA for the CDR3: TGTGCCAGCAGTGTTAGACTAGTTCAGGGCGAGACCCAGTACTTC. V and J are TRBV6-1 and TRBJ2-5; tentatively, D is TRBD2 (6 bases). The CDR3 has 15 residues. The germline CDR1 and CDR2 sequences are MNHNS and SASEGT. Trimming left V 4 bases short and J 5 bases short, with 17 bases between.

This sequence joins TRBV7-3 and TRBJ2-2; TRBD2 matches 8 bases. Per the germline V gene, CDR1 is SGHTA and CDR2 is FQGTGA. With V trimmed by 5 bases and J by 5 bases, 7 bases remained unmatched. This CDR3 region has 15 residues. The CDR3 is CASSQSGSRTGELFF. The CDR3 DNA sequence: TGTGCCAGCAGCCAAAGCGGGAGCCGGACCGGGGAGCTGTTTTTT.